The sequence of this T cell receptor (beta chain) was determined in a study of HIV-infected patients and healthy controls. About 500 ng RNA was reverse transcribed with alpha and beta constant-region primers. Alpha and beta chain libraries were made separately by chain-specific third strand synthesis with multiplexing indices. TCRdb used MiXCR to reprocess the 5' RACE reads, holding one entry per CDR3 protein. The sample carries around 21,000 distinct CDR3 sequences, 7.5% to 9% recorded once. The germline V and J ends were trimmed by 7 bases and 1 base, with 19 bases remaining between them. CDR3 length equals 16 residues. From germline, CDR1 is MNHNY and CDR2 SVGAGI (reference sequence). No cell fractionation was done, so the repertoire covers all unsorted peripheral blood T cells. Study-level points and caveats: HIV-infected patients and controls differed significantly in mean usage of eight alpha and eight beta V genes. Healthy controls carried many MAIT alpha-chain CDR3s, while HIV+ repertoires had few. Diversity differences between study cohorts were not due to their slight age and sex differences.

In its sample, this clonotype ranks as medium-sized. The antigen remains undetermined. The chain uses TRBV6-6 and TRBJ1-1; unclear D gene. This TCR derives from an adult in good health. The sequenced sample was blood. The CDR3 loop reads CASILTRTETNTEAFF. CDR3 sequence (DNA): TGTGCCAGCATCTTAACCAGGACGGAAACGAACACTGAAGCTTTCTTT.